These 3 T cell receptor beta chains were all obtained from the same sample, sequenced in a study of blood T cell repertoires in COVID-19. Produced via immunoSEQ multiplex PCR; TCRdb's table is partial and in-frame only. Among about 69,000 clones listed, 90% were seen once. The source material was peripheral blood. The receptor set was obtained from a man in his fifties with acute or convalescent COVID-19.

This chain links TRBV11-2 with TRBJ2-3, with D tentatively TRBD2 (6 bases). Germline lookup yields CDR1 SGHAT and CDR2 FQNNGV. The CDR3 consists of 16 residues. The V end was cut by 2 bases, the J end by 6 bases, with 18 bases between. DNA for the CDR3: TGTGCCAGCAGCTTAAGGACTACCGTATCCGGGGATACGCAGTATTTT. The encoded protein is CASSLRTTVSGDTQYF.

The V and J genes are TRBV6-5 and TRBJ1-2; no definite D call. The CDR3 contains 16 residues. The germline V and J ends were trimmed by 0 bases and 3 bases, with 14 bases remaining between them. The V gene's germline CDR1 is MNHEY and CDR2 SVGAGI. Written as DNA, the CDR3 is TGTGCCAGCAGTTACTCGGCGGGCAGGTCCTACTATGGCTACACCTTC. Protein sequence: CASSYSAGRSYYGYTF.

V gene TRBV5-1 combines with J gene TRBJ2-5, with a tentative D call TRBD1 (6 bases). Germline assignment: CDR1 SGHRS and CDR2 YFSETQ. V shed 1 base and J shed 2 bases, with 12 bases lying between them. The CDR3 is 15 amino acids. CDR3 sequence reads: CASSLLTGIQETQYF. The CDR3 DNA sequence: TGCGCCAGCAGCTTGCTTACAGGGATACAAGAGACCCAGTACTTC.